This entry is about one TCR beta chain. The sample comes from a study of T-cell memory formation after mild COVID-19. The CDR3 spans 15 residues. Germline V gene sequence: CDR1 SNHLY, CDR2 FYNNEI. With 7 bases clipped from V and 4 bases from J, the junction kept 8 bases outside the gene matches. One entry per CDR3 protein, called by TCRdb with MiXCR from the 5' RACE reads. This sample has fewer than 400,000 distinct CDR3 sequences, with 10% to 15% found just once. The sequence was obtained from a man aged 18 to 35 who had mild COVID-19 (a few samples of this study predate the infection). Cell type and time point are not known. This sequence joins TRBV2 and TRBJ2-4; TRBD2 matches at 9 bases. The sample taken for sequencing was PBMCs or a T cell subset sorted from them (not recorded which). The CDR3 DNA is TGTGCCAGCAAGGCCCTGAGCGGGGGGAAAAACATTCAGTACTTC. It encodes CASKALSGGKNIQYF. The full variable domain, rest sourced from reference TRBV2 and TRBJ2-4, is EPEVTQTPSHQVTQMGQEVILRCVPISNHLYFYWYRQILGQKVEFLVSFYNNEISEKSEIFDDQFSVERPDGSNFTLKIRSTKLEDSAMYFCASKALSGGKNIQYFGAGTRLSVL.